These 5 T cell receptor beta chains were sequenced from one sample in a study of blood T cell repertoires in COVID-19 (dated by TCRdb to 2018 to 2020). Library preparation was by the immunoSEQ multiplex PCR assay. The table comes from immuneACCESS by way of TCRdb, which keeps in-frame sequences with V and J called. Part of the clones is missing from these tables; in studies checked, under half for an unresolved V gene and the rest for unknown reasons. This sample lists under 400,000 clones; roughly nine tenths were detected once. Under 3% of the sample rests with the top ten. The sample taken for sequencing was peripheral blood. The receptors derive from a woman aged 25 to 45 with COVID-19, enrolled during active disease.

The chain combines TRBV7-9 with TRBJ1-5; a possible D gene is TRBD1 (6 bases). There are 15 residues in the CDR3. Looked up from germline, CDR1 is SEHNR and CDR2 is FQNEAQ (reference sequence). Trimming pared 1 base from V and 4 bases from J, leaving 11 bases between. The CDR3 reads CASSLGRGSNQPQHF. The CDR3 DNA reads as TGTGCCAGCAGCTTAGGCAGGGGCTCAAATCAGCCCCAGCATTTT.

The chain is built from TRBV28 and TRBJ2-7; D possibly corresponds to TRBD2 (7 bases). The CDR3 covers 15 residues. The germline CDR1 and CDR2 sequences are MDHEN and SYDVKM. V lost 6 bases and J lost 4, with 19 bases in between. The CDR3 DNA sequence: TGTGCCAGCAGCCCGGGGGGCGGGAGAGCTTACGAGCAGTACTTC. The encoded protein is CASSPGGGRAYEQYF.

The rearrangement uses TRBV2 and TRBJ2-7, with TRBD2 matching 9 bases. V lost 4 bases and J lost 3; bases outside the gene matches: 4. CDR3 length equals 14 residues. CDR1 is SNHLY and CDR2 is FYNNEI in the germline V gene. The CDR3 sequence: CASSAPTSGYEQYF. The CDR3 DNA follows: TGTGCCAGCAGTGCCCCGACTAGCGGCTACGAGCAGTACTTC.

This chain joins TRBV27 and TRBJ2-1; 8 bases align to TRBD1. With 1 base clipped from V and 8 bases from J, the junction kept 4 bases outside the gene matches. CDR3 length: 14 amino acids. Germline CDR1 reads MNHEY; CDR2 reads SMNVEV (reference sequence). The CDR3: CASSLFAGGYEQFF. CDR3 in DNA: TGTGCCAGCAGTTTATTTGCAGGGGGCTATGAGCAGTTCTTC.

This rearrangement joins TRBV7-8 to TRBJ2-7, with 7 bases fitting TRBD1. Trimming at V came to 5 bases and at J to 2 bases, leaving 6 bases not matched to a gene. The CDR3 consists of 14 residues. Looked up from germline, CDR1 is SGHVS and CDR2 is FQNEAQ. CDR3 DNA: TGTGCCAGCAGCCGTCGGGACAGAGCCTACGAGCAGTACTTC. The encoded protein is CASSRRDRAYEQYF.